These 11 T cell receptor beta chains were all obtained from the same sample, sequenced in a study of shared clonotypes between healthy human individuals. Selected positively for CCR7 and CD45RO-negative, naive CD8 cells excluded terminally differentiated effector memory CD45RA+ cells. Assay: immunoSEQ multiplex PCR; the TCRdb copy retains only in-frame clones and omits some. This table holds about 700,000 clones, under 95% found once. Sequencing was carried out using naive CD8+ T cells sorted from blood. Receptors were obtained from a man aged 25 to 45 in good health.

The chain joins TRBV27 to TRBJ2-5; D is unclear. Trimming removed 0 bases at V and 5 bases at J, with 16 bases between. The CDR3 is 16 amino acids. CDR1 MNHEY and CDR2 SMNVEV come from the germline V gene (reference sequence). Here the CDR3 reads CASSLSALNARETQYF. CDR3 bases: TGTGCCAGCAGTTTATCCGCCCTTAATGCCCGGGAGACCCAGTACTTC.

V gene TRBV29-1 combines with J gene TRBJ1-1, with D unclear. V was clipped by 0 bases and J by 11 bases, with 10 bases between them. The CDR3 covers 11 residues. CDR1 is SQVTM, CDR2 ANQGSEA, per germline. CDR3 in amino acids: CSVEDLFGAFF. The CDR3 region has the DNA TGCAGCGTTGAAGATCTCTTTGGGGCTTTCTTT.

This clone was recorded only once. The genes are TRBV6-6 and TRBJ1-3; 10 bases are shared with TRBD1. From germline, CDR1 is MNHNY and CDR2 SVGAGI (reference sequence). V gave up 6 bases and J gave up 7 bases; unmatched junction bases: 3. The CDR3 is 13 residues long. CDR3 sequence reads: CASRDRGKNTIYF. For the CDR3, the DNA is TGTGCCAGCAGGGACAGGGGGAAGAACACCATATATTTT.

This clone has only a few counts. In nucleotides, the CDR3 is TGTGCCAGCAGTGGGCGAAGGTTGGGCTACACCTTC. This encodes CASSGRRLGYTF. The V and J genes are TRBV2 and TRBJ1-2, with D uncertain. The CDR3 is 12 amino acids. The germline CDR1 and CDR2 sequences are SNHLY and FYNNEI. V was cut by 4 bases and J by 8 bases, with 11 bases left in between.

This sequence joins TRBV27 and TRBJ2-3; a possible D gene is TRBD2 (5 bases). The germline CDR1 and CDR2 sequences are MNHEY and SMNVEV (reference sequence). The CDR3 contains 15 residues. Trimming shortened V by 5 bases and J by 3 bases, and 15 bases separated the two germline ends. Written as DNA, the CDR3 is TGTGCCAGCAGTCTACTTCGGACTGGGACAGATACGCAGTATTTT. This translates into CASSLLRTGTDTQYF.

The chain joins TRBV5-8 to TRBJ1-5, with unresolved D. V lost 0 bases, J lost 4 bases, and 8 bases lay in between. The germline V gene has CDR1 SGHTS and CDR2 YDEGEE. The CDR3 is made up of 14 amino acids. This CDR3 is CASSLVGLNQPQHF. The CDR3 region has the DNA TGTGCCAGCAGCTTGGTCGGATTAAATCAGCCCCAGCATTTT.

DNA for the CDR3: TGTGCCAGCAAGCCCCCAGGAAGAGTTGGAGATACGCAGTATTTT. Translated: CASKPPGRVGDTQYF. The gene calls are TRBV27 and TRBJ2-3; no reliable D call. The V end lost 7 bases, the J end lost 5 bases, and 19 bases lay between the germline ends. This CDR3 region has 15 residues. Germline CDR1 is MNHEY and CDR2 is SMNVEV (reference sequence).

The gene calls are TRBV7-8 and TRBJ2-1, with D perhaps TRBD2 (6 bases). Germline-derived CDR1 and CDR2 are SGHVS and FQNEAQ. The CDR3 has 15 amino acids. Deletions cut 2 bases from V and 6 bases from J, with 14 bases between. The CDR3 protein is CASSLLTSWVNEQFF. Written as DNA, the CDR3 is TGTGCCAGCAGCTTATTGACTAGTTGGGTCAATGAGCAGTTCTTC.

The gene calls are TRBV27 and TRBJ2-1; TRBD2 aligns across 13 bases. V was pared by 0 bases and J by 5 bases, with 7 bases of the junction left unmatched. CDR1 is MNHEY and CDR2 is SMNVEV in the germline V gene (reference sequence). This CDR3 is 18 amino acids long. CDR3 sequence reads: CASSLSNAGLAGNNEQFF. CDR3 nucleotide sequence: TGTGCCAGCAGTTTATCGAACGCGGGACTAGCGGGGAACAATGAGCAGTTCTTC.

J is TRBJ2-3 and V is TRBV19; D is uncertain. In germline, CDR1 is LNHDA, CDR2 SQIVND (reference sequence). This CDR3 spans 15 amino acids. Trimming pared 5 bases from V and 9 bases from J, leaving 21 bases between. CDR3 DNA sequence: TGTGCCAGTAGTCCCTACAATGCCCATAGCTCCACGCAGTATTTT. Encoded protein: CASSPYNAHSSTQYF.

The chain combines TRBV5-4 with TRBJ2-1, with TRBD2 identical over 9 bases. CDR1 and CDR2 (germline): SGHNT, YYREEE (reference sequence). The trim removed 0 bases at V and 8 bases at J, leaving 6 bases unmatched. The CDR3 is 15 amino acids. The CDR3 protein is CASSLEAGGKDEQFF. The CDR3 coding sequence is TGTGCCAGCAGCTTGGAAGCGGGAGGAAAGGATGAGCAGTTCTTC.